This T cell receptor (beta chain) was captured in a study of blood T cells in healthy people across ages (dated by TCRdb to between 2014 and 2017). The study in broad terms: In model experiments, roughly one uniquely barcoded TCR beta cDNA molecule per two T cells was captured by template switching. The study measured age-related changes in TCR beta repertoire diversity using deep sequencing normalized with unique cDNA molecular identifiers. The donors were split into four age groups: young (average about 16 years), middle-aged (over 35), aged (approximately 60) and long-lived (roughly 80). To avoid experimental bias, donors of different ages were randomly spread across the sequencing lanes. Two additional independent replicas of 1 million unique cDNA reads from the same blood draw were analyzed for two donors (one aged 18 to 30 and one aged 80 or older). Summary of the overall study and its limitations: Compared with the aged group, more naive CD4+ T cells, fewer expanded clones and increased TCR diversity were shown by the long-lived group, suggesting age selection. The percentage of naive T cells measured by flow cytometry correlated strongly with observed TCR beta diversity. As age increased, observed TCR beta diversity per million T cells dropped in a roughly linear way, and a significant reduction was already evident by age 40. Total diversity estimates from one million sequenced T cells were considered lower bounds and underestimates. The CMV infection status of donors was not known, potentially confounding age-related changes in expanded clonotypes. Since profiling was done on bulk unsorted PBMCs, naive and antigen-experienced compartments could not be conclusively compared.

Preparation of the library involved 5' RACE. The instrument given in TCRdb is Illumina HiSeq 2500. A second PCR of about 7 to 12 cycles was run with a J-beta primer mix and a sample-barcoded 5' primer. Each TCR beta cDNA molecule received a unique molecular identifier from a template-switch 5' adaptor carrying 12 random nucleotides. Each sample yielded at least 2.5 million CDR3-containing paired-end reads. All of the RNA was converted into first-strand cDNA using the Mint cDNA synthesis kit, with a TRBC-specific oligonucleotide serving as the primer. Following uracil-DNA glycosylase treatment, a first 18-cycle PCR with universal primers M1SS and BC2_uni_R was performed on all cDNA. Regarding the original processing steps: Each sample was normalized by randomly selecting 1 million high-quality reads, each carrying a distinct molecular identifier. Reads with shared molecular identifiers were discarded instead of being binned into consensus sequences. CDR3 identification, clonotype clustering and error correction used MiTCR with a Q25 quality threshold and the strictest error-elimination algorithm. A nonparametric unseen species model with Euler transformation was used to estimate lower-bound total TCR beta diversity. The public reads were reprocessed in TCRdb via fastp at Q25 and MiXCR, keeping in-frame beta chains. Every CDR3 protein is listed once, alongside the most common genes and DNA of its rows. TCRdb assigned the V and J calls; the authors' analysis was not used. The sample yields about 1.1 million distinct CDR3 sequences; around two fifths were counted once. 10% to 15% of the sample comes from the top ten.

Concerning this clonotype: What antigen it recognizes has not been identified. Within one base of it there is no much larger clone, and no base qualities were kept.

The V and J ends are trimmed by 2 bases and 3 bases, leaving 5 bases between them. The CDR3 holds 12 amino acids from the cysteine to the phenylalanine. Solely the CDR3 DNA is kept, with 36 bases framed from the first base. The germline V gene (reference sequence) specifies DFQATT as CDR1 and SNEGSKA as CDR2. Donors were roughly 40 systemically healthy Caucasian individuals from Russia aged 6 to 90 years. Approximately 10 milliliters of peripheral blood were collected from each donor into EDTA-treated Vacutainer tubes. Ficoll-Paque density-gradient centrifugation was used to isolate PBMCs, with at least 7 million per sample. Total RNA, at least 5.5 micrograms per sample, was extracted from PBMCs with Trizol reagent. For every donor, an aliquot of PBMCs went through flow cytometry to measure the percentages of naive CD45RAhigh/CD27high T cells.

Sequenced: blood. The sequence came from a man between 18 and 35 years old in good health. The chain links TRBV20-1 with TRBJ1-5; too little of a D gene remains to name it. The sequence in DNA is TGCAGTGCTAGAAAGTCCAATCAGCCCCAGCATTTT. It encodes CSARKSNQPQHF.